The clone carrying this TCR beta chain has more than one count but fewer than ten. Healthy bone marrow donors made up the donor group. The data were taken from a study of cytomegalovirus exposure and HLA in healthy donors. This CDR3 comprises 16 residues. Germline V lookup: CDR1 SGHRS, CDR2 YFSETQ. V shed 3 bases and J shed 2 bases, with 16 bases lying between them. The PCR made use of 60 Vbeta and 13 Jbeta primers. Profiling relied on immunoSEQ multiplex PCR, and the TCRdb table lists in-frame clones only, not all of them. The sample lists 100,000 or so clones; 78% were seen once. This clonotype was obtained from a man aged 25-40 years in good health and CMV-seronegative. The rearrangement uses TRBV5-1 and TRBJ2-3; tentative D call: TRBD2 (5 bases). The sequencing input was PBMCs. The CDR3 DNA follows: TGCGCCAGCAGCTCAGGACTTCCCCAGCTCACAGATACGCAGTATTTT. Its protein product is CASSSGLPQLTDTQYF.